The following is a T cell receptor beta chain sequence with its context. Its target is unknown. This entry comes from a study of tumor-infiltrating lymphocytes in localized non-small cell lung cancer. Looking at the study overall: The cohort mixed smokers and never-smokers, several histologies, and some post-neoadjuvant-chemotherapy samples.

Findings and caveats of the study: Higher tumor T cell infiltration than in uninvolved lung was supported by TCRbeta sequencing. Immunotypes IM1 and IM2 had similar TCR-derived T-cell fractions.

The assay was immunoSEQ multiplex PCR, and TCRdb's table has in-frame clones only and misses some. This sample yields approximately 13,000 clones, of which 60% to 85% are seen a single time; approximately 13% belongs to the top ten. Sequenced input: lung tumor tissue. This receptor was identified in a human donor with non-small cell lung cancer.

CDR3 sequence: CASSLAEGSLSYGYTF. In DNA, the CDR3 is TGTGCCAGCAGCTTGGCCGAGGGTAGCCTTTCCTATGGCTACACCTTC. The rearrangement links TRBV5-4 to TRBJ1-2; D is unresolved. This CDR3 is built from 16 residues. Germline-derived CDR1 and CDR2 are SGHNT and YYREEE (reference sequence). Trimming shortened V by 0 bases and J by 4 bases, and 16 bases separated the two germline ends.